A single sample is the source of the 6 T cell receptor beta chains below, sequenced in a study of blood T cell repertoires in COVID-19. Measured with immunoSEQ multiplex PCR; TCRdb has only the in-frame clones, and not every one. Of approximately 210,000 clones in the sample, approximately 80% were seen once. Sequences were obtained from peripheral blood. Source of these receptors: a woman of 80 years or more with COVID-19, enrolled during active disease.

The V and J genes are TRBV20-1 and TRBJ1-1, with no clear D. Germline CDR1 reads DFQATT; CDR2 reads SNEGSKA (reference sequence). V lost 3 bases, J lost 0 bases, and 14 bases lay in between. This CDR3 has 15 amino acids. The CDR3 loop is CSASGRATMNTEAFF. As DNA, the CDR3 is TGCAGTGCTAGTGGGCGGGCCACTATGAACACTGAAGCTTTCTTT.

As DNA, the CDR3 is TGTGCCAGTAGTAGGGGGCCACTAGACTCCTACGAGCAGTACTTC. It is translated as CASSRGPLDSYEQYF. The chain is built from TRBV19 and TRBJ2-7; D may be TRBD1 (6 bases). Germline V gives CDR1 LNHDA, CDR2 SQIVND (reference sequence). V gave up 4 bases and J gave up 0 bases, with 13 bases separating them. The CDR3 consists of 15 residues.

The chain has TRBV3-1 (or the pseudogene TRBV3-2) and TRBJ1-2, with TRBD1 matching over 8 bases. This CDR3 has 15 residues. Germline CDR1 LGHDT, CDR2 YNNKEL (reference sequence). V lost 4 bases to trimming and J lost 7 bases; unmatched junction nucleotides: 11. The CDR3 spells CASSLTPGGEGGYTF. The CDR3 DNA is TGTGCCAGCAGCCTGACGCCAGGGGGCGAAGGTGGCTACACCTTC.

As DNA, the CDR3 is TGTGCCAGCAGCTTGGGGTTTACTATGAACACTGAAGCTTTCTTT. This codes for CASSLGFTMNTEAFF. V and J are TRBV5-6 and TRBJ1-1; D is undetermined. V lost 0 bases and J 0 bases, leaving 9 bases between the germline ends. CDR1 and CDR2 from the germline V gene are SGHDT and YYEEEE. The CDR3 runs 15 residues.

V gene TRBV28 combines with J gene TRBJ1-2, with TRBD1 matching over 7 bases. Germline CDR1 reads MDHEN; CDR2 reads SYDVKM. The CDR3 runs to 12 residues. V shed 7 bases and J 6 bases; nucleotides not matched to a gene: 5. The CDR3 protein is CASIRQGDGYTF. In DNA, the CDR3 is TGTGCCAGCATTAGACAGGGTGATGGCTACACCTTC.

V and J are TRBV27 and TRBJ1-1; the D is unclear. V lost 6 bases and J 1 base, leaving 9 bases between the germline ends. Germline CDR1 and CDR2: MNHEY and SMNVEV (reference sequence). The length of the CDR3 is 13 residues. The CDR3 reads CASRSAPNTEAFF. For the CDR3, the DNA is TGTGCCAGCAGGTCAGCGCCGAACACTGAAGCTTTCTTT.